The TCR beta chain under discussion was sequenced for a study of CD8 T cells in Susac syndrome. High-throughput TCR beta sequencing covered peripheral CD8+ and CD4+ T cells. Negative isolation yielded CD4+ and CD8+ T cells, and FACS enriched TEMRA cells. RNA amounts of about 0.45 to 1 ug underwent reverse transcription with random hexamers. Multiplex PCR with immunoSEQ amplified the TCR beta CDR3 across 54 Vbeta and 13 Jbeta. TCRdb independently ran MiXCR on the immunoSEQ multiplex PCR reads; one entry per CDR3 protein. The sample carries around 80,000 distinct CDR3 sequences, roughly 91% recorded once. Sequencing was done on a sample of CD8+ T cells from PBMCs. This clonotype was obtained from a human donor with multiple sclerosis.

The CDR3 DNA sequence: TGCAGTGCTAGGTTGGTCACTGAAGCTTTCTTT. Translated, it gives CSARLVTEAFF. This sequence joins TRBV20-1 and TRBJ1-1; unclear D gene. The length of the CDR3 is 11 residues. The germline V gene encodes CDR1 DFQATT and CDR2 SNEGSKA (reference sequence). Trimming removed 3 bases from V and 4 bases from J, with 6 bases in between.